The T cell receptor (beta chain) described here comes from a study of blood T cells in healthy people across ages. The study, taken as a whole, reports: The fall in TCR beta diversity per million T cells was roughly linear with age.

In regard to this clonotype: What it binds is not known.

The length of the CDR3 is 16 residues. The V gene's germline CDR1 is SGHDN and CDR2 FVKESK. With V trimmed by 5 bases and J by 2 bases, 8 bases remained unmatched. Alongside a J-beta primer mix, a sample-barcoded 5' primer served in a second PCR lasting 7 to 11 cycles. TCRdb independently ran MiXCR on the 5' RACE reads; one entry per CDR3 protein. The table shows 920,000 or so distinct CDR3 sequences, with over 35% occurring only once. The sequencing sample was made of blood. The chain couples TRBV14 to TRBJ2-5; 10 bases match TRBD2. The clonotype comes from a woman aged 55 to 70 in good health. The CDR3 nucleotides are TGTGCCAGCAGCGCGATAGCGGGAGGACGGCAAGAGACCCAGTACTTC. Protein sequence: CASSAIAGGRQETQYF.